A single sample gave rise to the 7 T cell receptor beta chains below, sequenced in a study of shared clonotypes between healthy human individuals. Naive CD8 cells comprised CD45RO-negative, CCR7-positively selected cells, excluding terminally differentiated effector memory CD45RA+ cells. TCRdb keeps only in-frame clones here, not all; method: immunoSEQ multiplex PCR. This sample carries roughly 2.1 million clones, 93% of them seen once, and the ten largest clones take roughly 1.7%. The material sequenced was naive CD8+ T cells from PBMCs. These receptors originate from a man aged 18 to 30 in good health. Some clones in this sample may be carry-over from other donors' samples.

The rearrangement links TRBV27 to TRBJ2-1; D may correspond to TRBD1 or TRBD2 (6 bases each). Germline CDR1 MNHEY, CDR2 SMNVEV (reference sequence). V lost 3 bases and J lost 3, with 18 bases in between. The CDR3 extends over 17 amino acids. CDR3 loop: CASSFPEGGLGYNEQFF. The CDR3 coding sequence is TGTGCCAGCAGTTTCCCCGAGGGGGGTCTTGGCTACAATGAGCAGTTCTTC.

The J gene is TRBJ2-7, the V gene TRBV6-1; 7 bases match TRBD1. The trim removed 6 bases at V and 3 bases at J, leaving 11 bases unmatched. The CDR3 covers 15 residues. Germline V gives CDR1 MNHNS, CDR2 SASEGT. CDR3 protein: CASSLRTGLFYEQYF. CDR3 nucleotides: TGTGCCAGCAGCTTACGGACAGGCCTCTTCTACGAGCAGTACTTC.

A remark on this clone: The CDR3 ends on some other residue instead of the conserved phenylalanine or tryptophan, so this is likely a read error. Because the CDR3's place on the DNA is in doubt, the DNA is left out and the CDR3 is given as listed by TCRdb. The chain employs TRBV7-9 and TRBJ1-1; the D call TRBD1 from the table was never checked on the DNA. The CDR3 is 16 residues long, counting both termini. The V gene's germline CDR1 is SEHNR and CDR2 FQNEAQ (reference sequence). The CDR3 protein is CASSRRGQGFLIDGFL.

V is TRBV7-8 and J is TRBJ1-2, with 7 bases fitting TRBD1. Germline CDR1 and CDR2: SGHVS and FQNEAQ. This CDR3 comprises 16 residues. V lost 5 bases and J lost 5; bases outside the gene matches: 14. The chain's CDR3 is CASSETGASSRYGYTF. The CDR3 nucleotides are TGTGCCAGCAGCGAAACAGGGGCCTCCTCTAGGTATGGCTACACCTTC.

This clone has only one observation. V and J are TRBV7-9 and TRBJ1-4; 10 bases match TRBD1. Trimming at V came to 5 bases and at J to 1 base, leaving 4 bases not matched to a gene. Germline CDR1 and CDR2: SEHNR and FQNEAQ (reference sequence). This CDR3 region has 16 residues. CDR3 sequence reads: CASSPRDRGTNEKLFF. As DNA, the CDR3 is TGTGCCAGCAGCCCGCGGGACAGGGGAACTAATGAAAAACTGTTTTTT.

This rearrangement joins TRBV28 to TRBJ2-5; D is tentatively TRBD1 or TRBD2 (6 bases each). Germline V CDR1 and CDR2: MDHEN, SYDVKM. Trimming pared 1 base from V and 5 bases from J, leaving 23 bases between. This CDR3 comprises 18 residues. The CDR3 nucleotides read TGTGCCAGCAGTTTATATGGCCAGGGGACTTACCTAGGGGAGACCCAGTACTTC. This encodes CASSLYGQGTYLGETQYF.

With respect to this clone: Just one base apart from a much larger clone, this may be a read error. The same CDR3 is also encoded by other DNA sequences in this sample. The V gene is TRBV27, the J gene TRBJ2-1, with a tentative D call TRBD2 (6 bases). The CDR3 totals 15 residues. The germline V gene encodes CDR1 MNHEY and CDR2 SMNVEV (reference sequence). V was shortened by 5 bases and J by 0 bases, with 11 bases between the two germline ends. The CDR3 reads CASSPDGSSYNEQFF. CDR3 DNA sequence: TGTGCCAGCAGTCCGGACGGGAGCTCCTACAATGAGCAGTTCTTC.